This T cell receptor beta chain was obtained from a study of blood T cell repertoires in COVID-19. Original handling: By means of reference gene primer amplification, nucleated cell counts were estimated. Libraries were prepared by immunoSEQ multiplex PCR; TCRdb keeps only in-frame clonotypes and omits some of them. The V and J calls and clone size were taken over from that table, and D and trimming were inferred from the DNA. The sample lists a few hundred thousand clones; around 87% were seen once. Sample: peripheral blood. The clonotype originates from a woman aged 70-85 years with active or convalescent COVID-19.

The CDR3 reads CASSLRTGEAIQYF. In nucleotides, the CDR3 is TGCGCCAGCAGCTTGAGAACAGGGGAGGCCATTCAGTACTTC. The chain employs TRBV5-1 and TRBJ2-4; D might be TRBD1 (7 bases). V dropped 1 base and J dropped 9 bases, with 14 bases sitting between them. The CDR3 sequence is 14 residues long. Per germline, CDR1 SGHRS and CDR2 YFSETQ.